This is a list of T cell receptor beta chains from one sample in a study of T cell repertoires in cytomegalovirus infection. Using its own MiXCR run on the reads, TCRdb lists one record per CDR3 protein. This table holds roughly 190,000 distinct CDR3 sequences, nearly 9.5% found once. Sample: PBMCs. These receptors were collected from a human donor in good health (CMV status not recorded). Some clones in this sample may be carry-over from other donors' samples. CDR3s include the opening cysteine and the closing phenylalanine or tryptophan. Each record gives: V gene, clone size, J gene, D gene, CDR3 DNA, CDR3 protein. The D gene is left open where the match is weak. A row's size may be missing; if present it is once, few, many or a size class.

TRBV28	few	TRBJ1-3	-	TGTGCCAGCGTGCATCGAAACACCATATATTTT	CASVHRNTIYF
TRBV5-4	-	TRBJ2-7	TRBD2	TGTGCCAGCAGCTGGGGTAGCGGGGGATACGAGCAGTACTTC	CASSWGSGGYEQYF
TRBV5-6	many	TRBJ1-1	-	TGTGCCAGCAGCCGGTCCCTTGGGGCTGAAGCTTTCTTT	CASSRSLGAEAFF
TRBV4-1	-	TRBJ1-2	TRBD1	TGCGCCAGCAGCCAAGGACAGGGGGCAGAGAGCTATGGCTACACCTTC	CASSQGQGAESYGYTF
TRBV3-1	few	TRBJ1-2	-	TGTGCCAGCAGCCAAGATCCAGGCTGGGATGGCTACACCTTC	CASSQDPGWDGYTF
TRBV20-1	few	TRBJ2-1	TRBD1	TGCAGTGCTAGAGACACAGGGGGCACCTACAATGAGCAGTTCTTC	CSARDTGGTYNEQFF
TRBV7-2	many	TRBJ2-1	-	TGTGCCAGCAGCTTCCAGGGGCCTTCGGCCTACAATGAGCAGTTCTTC	CASSFQGPSAYNEQFF
TRBV19	many	TRBJ2-2	-	TGTGCCAGTAGTCCCTCCGGGACCGGGGAGCTGTTTTTT	CASSPSGTGELFF
TRBV12-3/TRBV12-4	many	TRBJ1-6	-	TGTGCCAGCAGTTCGGACGGGTATTCACCCCTCCACTTT	CASSSDGYSPLHF
TRBV28	many	TRBJ1-1	-	TGTGCCAGCAGTTCGCGACAGCTTGGGAACACTGAAGCTTTCTTT	CASSSRQLGNTEAFF
TRBV2	many	TRBJ2-7	-	TGTGCCAGCAACACTAACAGAGGGGGCTACGAGCAGTACTTC	CASNTNRGGYEQYF
TRBV12-3/TRBV12-4	-	TRBJ2-5	-	TGTGCCAACAGTTTAGCGGGGACAGGGTTACAAGAGACCCAGTACTTC	CANSLAGTGLQETQYF
TRBV3-1	-	TRBJ2-1	TRBD2	TGTGCCAGCAGCCCTCGAGGGCGCCAGCGGGAGGGCCGTTATGAGCAGATCTTC	CASSPRGRQREGRYEQIF
TRBV7-2	many	TRBJ2-1	-	TGTGCCAGCAGCGTAAACTTTGGCAATGAGCAGTTCTTC	CASSVNFGNEQFF